These T cell receptor beta chains were read from a single sample in a study of blood T cell repertoires in COVID-19. The repertoire was sequenced with immunoSEQ multiplex PCR; TCRdb's copy has only in-frame clones and lacks some. The sample carries nearly 350,000 clones, roughly 87% recorded once. Sequenced: PBMCs or T cells enriched from blood (not recorded which). These TCRs come from a woman under 40 who had recovered from COVID-19. Both conserved end residues are part of each CDR3. Each record gives: clone size, V gene, D gene, J gene, CDR3 DNA, CDR3 protein. D genes are given only for firm matches. Size tells how often a clone was seen (once, few, many) or the class of an expanded clone, and some rows leave it out.

abundance: NA
v_gene: TRBV19
d_gene: NA
j_gene: TRBJ2-3
CDR3nt: TGTGCCAGTAGTAATCGTGCAGATACGCAGTATTTT
CDR3aa: CASSNRADTQYF

abundance: NA
v_gene: TRBV30
d_gene: NA
j_gene: TRBJ2-7
CDR3nt: TGTGCCTGGAGTGTATCGTGGGCAGTCTCCTACGAGCAGTACTTC
CDR3aa: CAWSVSWAVSYEQYF

abundance: few
v_gene: TRBV4-1
d_gene: NA
j_gene: TRBJ2-7
CDR3nt: TGCGCCAGCAGCCCCCGGGACACTGCCTACGAGCAGTACTTC
CDR3aa: CASSPRDTAYEQYF

abundance: NA
v_gene: TRBV7-6
d_gene: TRBD2
j_gene: TRBJ2-7
CDR3nt: TGTGCCAGCAGCTTATCTAGCGGGGGATCTTACGAGCAGTACTTC
CDR3aa: CASSLSSGGSYEQYF

abundance: NA
v_gene: TRBV27
d_gene: NA
j_gene: TRBJ1-4
CDR3nt: TGTGCCAGCAGTCCGTGGGGGGGAACCGAAAAACTGTTTTTT
CDR3aa: CASSPWGGTEKLFF

abundance: NA
v_gene: TRBV6-2/TRBV6-3
d_gene: NA
j_gene: TRBJ2-3
CDR3nt: TGTGCCAGCAGTTATACTATCACAGATACGCAGTATTTT
CDR3aa: CASSYTITDTQYF

abundance: few
v_gene: TRBV5-4
d_gene: NA
j_gene: TRBJ1-2
CDR3nt: TGTGCCAGCAGCCCGGGGACAACAAGGAATGGCTACACCTTC
CDR3aa: CASSPGTTRNGYTF

abundance: NA
v_gene: TRBV6-5
d_gene: TRBD1
j_gene: TRBJ1-1
CDR3nt: TGTGCCAGCAGGGACAGGGGGGAGATTGAAGCTTTCTTT
CDR3aa: CASRDRGEIEAFF

abundance: NA
v_gene: TRBV19
d_gene: TRBD1
j_gene: TRBJ1-6
CDR3nt: TGTGCCAGTACAGAGACAGGGAACCGACATTCACCCCTCCACTTT
CDR3aa: CASTETGNRHSPLHF

abundance: once
v_gene: TRBV6-6
d_gene: NA
j_gene: TRBJ1-5
CDR3nt: TGTGCCAGCAGCCGATCGGGGGCATTTTATAGCAATCAGCCCCAGCATTTT
CDR3aa: CASSRSGAFYSNQPQHF

abundance: NA
v_gene: TRBV3-1/TRBV3-2
d_gene: NA
j_gene: TRBJ1-6
CDR3nt: TGTGCCAGCAGCCAATTACGTGTGACTAGCTCCTATAATTCACCCCTCCACTTT
CDR3aa: CASSQLRVTSSYNSPLHF

abundance: NA
v_gene: TRBV25-1
d_gene: TRBD1
j_gene: TRBJ1-3
CDR3nt: TGTGCCAGCAGTGAAGGCCCGGCAGGGGGCACGAGAAACACCATATATTTT
CDR3aa: CASSEGPAGGTRNTIYF

abundance: NA
v_gene: TRBV25-1
d_gene: NA
j_gene: TRBJ2-2
CDR3nt: TGTGCCAGCAGTGAATTTGGCAGGGGCCCCACCGGGGAGCTGTTTTTT
CDR3aa: CASSEFGRGPTGELFF

abundance: NA
v_gene: TRBV6-5
d_gene: NA
j_gene: TRBJ2-6
CDR3nt: TGTGCCAGCAGTCCCGGGGGAACTGGGGCCAACGTCCTGACTTTC
CDR3aa: CASSPGGTGANVLTF

abundance: NA
v_gene: TRBV9
d_gene: TRBD1
j_gene: TRBJ1-1
CDR3nt: TGTGCCAGCAGCGTTGGGACAGGGAGGGACACTGAAGCTTTCTTT
CDR3aa: CASSVGTGRDTEAFF

abundance: NA
v_gene: TRBV6-5
d_gene: NA
j_gene: TRBJ1-4
CDR3nt: TGTGCCAGCAGTTCCCTAACAGACACAGCTGAGTTGGTTTTT
CDR3aa: CASSSLTDTAELVF

abundance: once
v_gene: TRBV11-3
d_gene: NA
j_gene: TRBJ2-7
CDR3nt: TGTGCCAGCAGCACCGGCCCGGGAGAGCAGTACTTC
CDR3aa: CASSTGPGEQYF

abundance: NA
v_gene: TRBV10-2
d_gene: TRBD2
j_gene: TRBJ2-7
CDR3nt: TGCGCCAGCAGGGAGGCGGGGGGCGGGGAGCAGTACTTC
CDR3aa: CASREAGGGEQYF

abundance: few
v_gene: TRBV5-8
d_gene: NA
j_gene: TRBJ1-5
CDR3nt: TGTGCCAGCAGCTTGGGCAGGGATCAGCCCCAGCATTTT
CDR3aa: CASSLGRDQPQHF